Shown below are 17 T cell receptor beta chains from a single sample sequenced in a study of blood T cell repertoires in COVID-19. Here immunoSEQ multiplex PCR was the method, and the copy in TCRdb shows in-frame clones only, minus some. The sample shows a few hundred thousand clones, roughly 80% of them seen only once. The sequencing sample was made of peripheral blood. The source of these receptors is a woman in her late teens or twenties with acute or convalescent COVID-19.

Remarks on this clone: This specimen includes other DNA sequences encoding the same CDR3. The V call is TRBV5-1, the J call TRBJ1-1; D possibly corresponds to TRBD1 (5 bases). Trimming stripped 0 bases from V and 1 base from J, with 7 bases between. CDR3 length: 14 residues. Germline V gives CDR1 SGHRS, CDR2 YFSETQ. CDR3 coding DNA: TGCGCCAGCAGCTTGGCCGGGGGGAACACTGAAGCTTTCTTT. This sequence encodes CASSLAGGNTEAFF.

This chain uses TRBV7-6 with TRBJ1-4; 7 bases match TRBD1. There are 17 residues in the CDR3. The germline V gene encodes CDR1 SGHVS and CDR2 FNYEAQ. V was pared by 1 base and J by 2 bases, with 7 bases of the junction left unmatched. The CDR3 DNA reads TGTGCCAGCAGCTTAGTTCCCCCGGGACAGACTAATGAAAAACTGTTTTTT. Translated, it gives CASSLVPPGQTNEKLFF.

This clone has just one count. CDR3 region: CASSLLAGGYEQYF. The CDR3 nucleotides read TGTGCCAGCAGCTTACTAGCGGGAGGCTACGAGCAGTACTTC. This chain connects TRBV7-2 to TRBJ2-7, with 11 nucleotides matching TRBD2. The CDR3 has 14 residues. V was pared by 2 bases and J by 3 bases, with 0 bases of the junction left unmatched. CDR1 SGHTA and CDR2 FQGNSA come from the germline V gene.

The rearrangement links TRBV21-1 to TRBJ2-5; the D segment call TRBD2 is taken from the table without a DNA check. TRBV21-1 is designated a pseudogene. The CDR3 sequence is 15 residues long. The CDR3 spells CASSRRTSGQETQYF. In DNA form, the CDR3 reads TGTGCCAGCAGCAGGAGGACTAGCGGCCAAGAGACCCAGTACTTC.

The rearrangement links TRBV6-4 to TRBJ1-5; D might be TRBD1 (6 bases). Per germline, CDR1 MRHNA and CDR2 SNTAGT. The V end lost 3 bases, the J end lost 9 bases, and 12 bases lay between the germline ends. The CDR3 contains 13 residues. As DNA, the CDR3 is TGTGCCAGCAGTGAGCTCCCGACAGGGCCCCAGCATTTT. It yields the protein CASSELPTGPQHF.

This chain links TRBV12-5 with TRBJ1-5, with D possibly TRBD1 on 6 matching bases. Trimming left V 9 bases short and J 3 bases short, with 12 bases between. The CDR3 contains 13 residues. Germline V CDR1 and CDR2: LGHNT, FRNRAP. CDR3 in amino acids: CASGQGPNQPQHF. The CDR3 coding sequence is TGTGCTAGCGGCCAGGGGCCCAATCAGCCCCAGCATTTT.

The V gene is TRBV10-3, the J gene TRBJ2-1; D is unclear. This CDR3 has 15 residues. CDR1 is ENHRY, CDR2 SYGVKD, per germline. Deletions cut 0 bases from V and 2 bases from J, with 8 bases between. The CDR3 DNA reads TGTGCCATCAGTGAGTCGGCTAGTACCTACAATGAGCAGTTCTTC. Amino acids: CAISESASTYNEQFF.

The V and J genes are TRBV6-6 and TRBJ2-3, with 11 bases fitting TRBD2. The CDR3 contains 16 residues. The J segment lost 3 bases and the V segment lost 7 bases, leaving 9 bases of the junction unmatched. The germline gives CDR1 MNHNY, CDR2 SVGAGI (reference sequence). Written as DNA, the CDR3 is TGTGCCAGCATGGTAGGGACTAGCGGCAGGACAGATACGCAGTATTTT. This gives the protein CASMVGTSGRTDTQYF.

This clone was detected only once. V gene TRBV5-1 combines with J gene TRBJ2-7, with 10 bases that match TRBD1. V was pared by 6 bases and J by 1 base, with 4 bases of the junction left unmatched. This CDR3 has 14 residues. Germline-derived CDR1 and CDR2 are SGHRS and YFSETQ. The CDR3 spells CASTQGQGSYEQYF. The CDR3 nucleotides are TGCGCCAGCACCCAGGGACAGGGGTCCTACGAGCAGTACTTC. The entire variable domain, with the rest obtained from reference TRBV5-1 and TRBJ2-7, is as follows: KAGVTQTPRYLIKTRGQQVTLSCSPISGHRSVSWYQQTPGQGLQFLFEYFSETQRNKGNFPGRFSGRQFSNSRSEMNVSTLELGDSALYLCASTQGQGSYEQYFGPGTRLTVT.

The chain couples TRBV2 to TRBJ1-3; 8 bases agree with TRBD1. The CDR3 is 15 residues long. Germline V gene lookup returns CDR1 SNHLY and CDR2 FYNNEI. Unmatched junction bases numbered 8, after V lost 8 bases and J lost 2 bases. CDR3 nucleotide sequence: TGTGCCAGCCGAATCGACAGGGGAACTGGAAACACCATATATTTT. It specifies CASRIDRGTGNTIYF.

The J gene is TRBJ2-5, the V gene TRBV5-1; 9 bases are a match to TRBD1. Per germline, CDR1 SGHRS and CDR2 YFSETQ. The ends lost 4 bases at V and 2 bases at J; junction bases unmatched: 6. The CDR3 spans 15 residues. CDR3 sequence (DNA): TGCGCCAGCAGCGCGGGACAGGGAAAACAAGAGACCCAGTACTTC. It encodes CASSAGQGKQETQYF.

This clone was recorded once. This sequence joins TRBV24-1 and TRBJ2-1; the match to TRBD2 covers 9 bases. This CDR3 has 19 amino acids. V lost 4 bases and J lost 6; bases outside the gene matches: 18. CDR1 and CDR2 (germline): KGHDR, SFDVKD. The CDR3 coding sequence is TGTGCCACCAGTGAAGGGAGGATAGCGGGAGAATGGGGCTCCAATGAGCAGTTCTTC. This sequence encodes CATSEGRIAGEWGSNEQFF.

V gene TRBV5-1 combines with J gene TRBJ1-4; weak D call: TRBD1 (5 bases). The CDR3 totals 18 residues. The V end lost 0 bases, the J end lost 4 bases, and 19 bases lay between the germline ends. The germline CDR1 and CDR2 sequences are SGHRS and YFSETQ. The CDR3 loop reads CASSLAGPGVEGNEKLFF. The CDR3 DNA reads TGCGCCAGCAGCTTGGCCGGGCCGGGGGTAGAGGGTAATGAAAAACTGTTTTTT.

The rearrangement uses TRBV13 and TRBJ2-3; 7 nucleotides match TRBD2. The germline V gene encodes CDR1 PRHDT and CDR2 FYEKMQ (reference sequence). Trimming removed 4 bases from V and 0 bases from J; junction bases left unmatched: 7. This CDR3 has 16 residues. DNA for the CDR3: TGTGCCAGCAGCTCCCAGACTAGCCCAAGCACAGATACGCAGTATTTT. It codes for CASSSQTSPSTDTQYF.

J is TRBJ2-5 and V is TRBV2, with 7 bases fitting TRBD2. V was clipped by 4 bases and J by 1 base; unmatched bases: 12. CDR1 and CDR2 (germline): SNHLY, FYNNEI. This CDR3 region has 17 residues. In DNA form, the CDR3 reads TGTGCCAGCAGTGGCCTGGGACTAACCGCCCCCCAAGAGACCCAGTACTTC. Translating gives CASSGLGLTAPQETQYF.

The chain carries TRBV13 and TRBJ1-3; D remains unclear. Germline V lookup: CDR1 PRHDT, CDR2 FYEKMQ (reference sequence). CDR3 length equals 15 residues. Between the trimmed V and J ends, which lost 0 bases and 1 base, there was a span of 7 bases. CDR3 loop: CASSLGRLSGNTIYF. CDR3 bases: TGTGCCAGCAGCTTAGGACGACTGTCTGGAAACACCATATATTTT.

The CDR3 loop reads CASSSLLSGANVLTF. Here the CDR3 DNA reads TGTGCCAGCAGCTCGCTATTATCTGGGGCCAACGTCCTGACTTTC. This rearrangement joins TRBV7-9 to TRBJ2-6; D unresolved. V was pared by 4 bases and J by 1 base, with 8 bases between. CDR3 size: 15 residues. CDR1 SEHNR and CDR2 FQNEAQ come from the germline V gene (reference sequence).